These T cell receptor beta chains were read from a single sample in a study of blood T cell repertoires in COVID-19. Sequencing was performed with immunoSEQ multiplex PCR; in TCRdb, only in-frame clones are kept and a portion is missing. The sample has approximately 300,000 clones, under 90% seen once. The source material was PBMCs or T cells enriched from blood (not recorded which). These receptors originate from a woman between 18 and 30 years old who had recovered from COVID-19. Each CDR3 is given with its conserved first and last residue. A D gene is named only where the DNA matches it firmly. A clone size is listed for some rows: how often the clone was seen (once, few, many), or a class if it is expanded.

D gene	V gene	clone size	J gene	CDR3 DNA	CDR3 protein
.	TRBV10-1	.	TRBJ1-1	TGCGCCAGCAGTGAAGTGGCAGGGAAAGGCACTGAAGCTTTCTTT	CASSEVAGKGTEAFF
TRBD1	TRBV2	.	TRBJ1-5	TGTGCCAGCAGTCACACCCCGACAGGGACCGGCGATCAGCCCCAGCATTTT	CASSHTPTGTGDQPQHF
TRBD1	TRBV27	once	TRBJ1-2	TGTGCCAGCAGGACAGGGGGGAACGGCTACACCTTC	CASRTGGNGYTF
TRBD1	TRBV29-1	.	TRBJ2-1	TGCAGCGCGACTGAGGACAGGGGGCAATCTTTAGGGAATGAGCAGTTCTTC	CSATEDRGQSLGNEQFF
.	TRBV5-1	.	TRBJ2-4	TGCGCCAGCAGCCCGTTAGCTCTAGCCAAAAACATTCAGTACTTC	CASSPLALAKNIQYF
.	TRBV18	.	TRBJ1-4	TGTGCCAGCTCACCTAACAGGGAGGGTGAAAAACTGTTTTTT	CASSPNREGEKLFF
.	TRBV5-4	.	TRBJ2-3	TGTGCCAGCAGCTTGCAGGGCACAGATACGCAGTATTTT	CASSLQGTDTQYF
TRBD1	TRBV18	.	TRBJ2-7	TGTGCCAGCTCACCGAGGGACAGATCCTCCTACGAGCAGTACTTC	CASSPRDRSSYEQYF
.	TRBV21-1	.	TRBJ1-3	TGTGCCAGCAGCATTTCGGACTCCTACTCTGGAAACACCATATATTTT	CASSISDSYSGNTIYF
TRBD1	TRBV24-1	.	TRBJ1-3	TGTGCCACCAGTGATTTGATGTGGGATGGGACAGGGGGCATTGGAAACACCATATATTTT	CATSDLMWDGTGGIGNTIYF
TRBD2	TRBV9	.	TRBJ2-2	TGTGCCAGCAGCGGTGAGGGTAGCGGGGGACCGAACACCGGGGAGCTGTTTTTT	CASSGEGSGGPNTGELFF
.	TRBV2	.	TRBJ1-6	TGTGCCAGCAGCAGAGGGTTGGATTCACCCCTCCACTTT	CASSRGLDSPLHF
.	TRBV3-1/TRBV3-2	.	TRBJ2-2	TGTGCCAGCAGCCAAGAGGCGGTTAACACCGGGGAGCTGTTTTTT	CASSQEAVNTGELFF
.	TRBV24-1	.	TRBJ2-3	TGTGCCACCAGTGATTCCCTCACAGATACGCAGTATTTT	CATSDSLTDTQYF
TRBD1	TRBV28	few	TRBJ2-2	TGTGCCAGCAGTCGGATTGGACAGGGGGCGGGCGGGGAGCTGTTTTTT	CASSRIGQGAGGELFF
TRBD2	TRBV9	.	TRBJ2-1	TGTGCCAGCAGCGTAGCCGGCGGGGGGGTTTACAATGAGCAGTTCTTC	CASSVAGGGVYNEQFF
TRBD1	TRBV2	.	TRBJ1-4	TGTGCCAGCAGAGACGGGACAGGGTCTGAAAAACTGTTTTTT	CASRDGTGSEKLFF
TRBD1	TRBV5-6	.	TRBJ2-3	TGTGCCAGCAGTTCGGAAATTACAGGGGGCTGGGCTAGCACAGATACGCAGTATTTT	CASSSEITGGWASTDTQYF
.	TRBV9	.	TRBJ1-2	TGTGCCAGCAGCGGGCAGGGAAACCCTAACTATGGCTACACCTTC	CASSGQGNPNYGYTF
TRBD1	TRBV18	.	TRBJ1-2	TGTGCCAGCTCGCCTGGGACAGTCAACTATGGCTACACCTTC	CASSPGTVNYGYTF
.	TRBV2	.	TRBJ2-3	TGTGCCAGCACGAGTTTACCGGGAGATACGCAGTATTTT	CASTSLPGDTQYF
TRBD2	TRBV20-1	few	TRBJ2-3	TGCAGTGCAAGTGGGACTAGACTAACAGATACGCAGTATTTT	CSASGTRLTDTQYF
TRBD1	TRBV5-1	once	TRBJ1-2	TGCGCCAGCAGCTTGATGGGACAGGACTATGGCTACACCTTC	CASSLMGQDYGYTF
TRBD1	TRBV12-3/TRBV12-4	.	TRBJ1-2	TGTGCCAGCAGTCCGGGACAGATAGGCTACACCTTC	CASSPGQIGYTF
.	TRBV5-1	.	TRBJ1-1	TGCGCCAGCAGTCTCGGGGAGGGGACTGAAGCTTTCTTT	CASSLGEGTEAFF
TRBD1	TRBV24-1	.	TRBJ2-1	TGTGCCACCGAGGGACAGGGGGCGTACAATGAGCAGTTCTTC	CATEGQGAYNEQFF
.	TRBV2	.	TRBJ1-3	TGTGCCAGCACTACAGTGGTAGGAAACACCATATATTTT	CASTTVVGNTIYF
.	TRBV15	.	TRBJ1-5	TGTGCCACCAGCAGAGATTTAGTCCCACAGGGCGGTCAGCCCCAGCATTTT	CATSRDLVPQGGQPQHF
TRBD2	TRBV5-1	once	TRBJ2-2	TGCGCCAGCAGCTTGGCCGAGGGGGGTAGCGGGACGGCGCCTATTAACACCGGGGAGCTGTTTTTT	CASSLAEGGSGTAPINTGELFF
TRBD1	TRBV30	.	TRBJ1-2	TGTGCCTGGACGCTTTCCGGACAGGGGGCTGAGGGCTACACCTTC	CAWTLSGQGAEGYTF
TRBD1	TRBV12-5	once	TRBJ2-1	TGTGCTAGTGGTTTGGCGGACAGGGGACATGAGCAGTTCTTC	CASGLADRGHEQFF
.	TRBV5-8	.	TRBJ1-5	TGTGCCAGCAGCTTCCGCCAGGGAAACCCGAGCAATCAGCCCCAGCATTTT	CASSFRQGNPSNQPQHF
TRBD2	TRBV5-1	once	TRBJ2-1	TGCGCCAGCAGCTCCCCCGGGACTAGCGGGAGAGTGGCGTACAATGAGCAGTTCTTC	CASSSPGTSGRVAYNEQFF
.	TRBV11-2	.	TRBJ2-2	TGTGCCAGCAGCTTACGGGTTAGCTCCACCGGGGAGCTGTTTTTT	CASSLRVSSTGELFF
TRBD1	TRBV5-1	.	TRBJ1-1	TGCGCCAGCAGCTTTCGGACAGGGAACACTGAAGCTTTCTTT	CASSFRTGNTEAFF
.	TRBV3-1/TRBV3-2	.	TRBJ2-7	TGTGCCAGCAGCCAGTCATACGAGCAGTACTTC	CASSQSYEQYF
.	TRBV19	.	TRBJ1-3	TGTGCCAGTAGTATGGCCCCCAGGGTTCTCGGGGGAAACACCATATATTTT	CASSMAPRVLGGNTIYF
.	TRBV9	.	TRBJ1-1	TGTGCCAGCAGCACATCGGACAGAGGGAACACTGAAGCTTTCTTT	CASSTSDRGNTEAFF
TRBD1	TRBV2	few	TRBJ2-2	TGTGCCAGCAGAACGACAGGGGGTGGCGGGGAGCTGTTTTTT	CASRTTGGGGELFF
.	TRBV28	.	TRBJ1-4	TGTGCCAGCTGCCGGTTTGGGCAGAATAATGAAAAACTGTTTTTT	CASCRFGQNNEKLFF
TRBD2	TRBV4-2	.	TRBJ2-1	TGTGCCAGCAGCCAAGAATCTAGCGGCTCCTACAATGAGCAGTTCTTC	CASSQESSGSYNEQFF
TRBD1	TRBV5-6	.	TRBJ2-1	TGTGCCAGCAGCTTCGGACAGGCCCTCTATGAGCAGTTCTTC	CASSFGQALYEQFF
.	TRBV7-9	.	TRBJ1-1	TGTGCCAGCAGCCTTGCAGGGGTCGATGCTTTCTTT	CASSLAGVDAFF
TRBD1	TRBV27	once	TRBJ1-1	TGTGCCAGCAGTCTCGACAGGGCTGGAACTGAAGCTTTCTTT	CASSLDRAGTEAFF
TRBD2	TRBV9	.	TRBJ2-7	TGTGCCAGCAGCGTATCCGGGACTAGCTCCCGCCAGTACTTC	CASSVSGTSSRQYF